Below, one TCR beta chain is given with its context. This sample was included in a study of early T cells in non-severe SARS-CoV-2 infection. Molecules of cDNA were individually given unique molecular identifiers that were attached to them. A single record per CDR3 protein comes from TCRdb applying MiXCR to the 5' RACE reads. The data contain some 91,000 distinct CDR3 sequences, approximately 10% of them seen just once; the ten biggest clones take up roughly 4.8%. The germline CDR1 and CDR2 sequences are DFQATT and SNEGSKA (reference sequence). The V and J ends lost 5 bases and 3 bases, in that order; junction bases with no gene match: 11. This CDR3 is 16 amino acids long.

This specimen was whole blood, taken at baseline. This clonotype was obtained from an adult who was a healthcare worker with PCR-confirmed SARS-CoV-2 infection or an uninfected control (not recorded which). This chain links TRBV20-1 with TRBJ2-1; 9 bases agree with TRBD2. CDR3 sequence: CSAQSRLADNYNEQFF. The CDR3 nucleotides read TGCAGTGCTCAAAGCAGACTAGCGGATAACTACAATGAGCAGTTCTTC.